This T cell receptor beta chain came from a study of CD8 T cells in ankylosing spondylitis. As the method for making TCR beta libraries, quantitative 5'-RACE with molecular barcodes was used. Each CDR3 protein gets one entry after TCRdb re-called the 5' RACE reads with MiXCR. Among 150,000 to 200,000 distinct CDR3 sequences, about a sixth were seen once, and the ten largest hold about 8.3%. Overall study results and limits: Researchers reportedly found disease-linked clones significantly enriched in matched ankylosing spondylitis synovial fluid. Reports of some motif variants in reactive arthritis synovial fluid and blood predate this one. Within ankylosing spondylitis blood, a TCR beta motif made up of eight or nine highly homologous variants appeared to be characteristic.

The J segment lost 3 bases and the V segment lost 5 bases, leaving 11 bases of the junction unmatched. There are 16 residues in the CDR3. The germline CDR1 and CDR2 sequences are SGDLS and YYNGEE. Points on this clonotype: What it binds is not known.

This receptor was obtained from a male donor with ankylosing spondylitis or in good health (not recorded which). This chain joins TRBV9 and TRBJ2-3; 8 nucleotides line up with TRBD2. The sample was blood, either unsorted or a sorted T cell fraction (not recorded which). CDR3 nucleotides: TGTGCCAGCAGTCCAGGGACTAGTCCTTCTACAGATACGCAGTATTTT. Its translation is CASSPGTSPSTDTQYF.